The present T cell receptor beta chain was sequenced within a study of vaccination and CD4 T cells after COVID-19. The overall study: As a positive control, some control cultures were given a CEFX pool, while others were given an HIV-1 Nef pool or no peptide. Findings of the study overall: Only after vaccination were a median 86.3% of convalescents' reactive clones seen.

Regarding treatment: approximately nine-day PBMC culture with coronavirus spike peptide pools or control peptides (ViraFEST assay). ViraFEST relied on peptide pools to expand antigen-specific T cells; the TCRs were sequenced afterward. A word on this clonotype: Its specificity is not known.

Cultured CD4+ T-cell DNA underwent Oncomine TCR Beta short-read sequencing. TCRdb re-called the PCR reads with MiXCR, one entry per CDR3 protein. The data hold around 19,000 distinct CDR3 sequences, with roughly two fifths observed a single time. Sequencing used CD4+ T cells from blood, cultured in vitro, obtained after SARS-CoV-2 vaccination. The receptor comes from a human donor who had recovered from COVID-19.

Here the CDR3 DNA reads TGTGCCAGCAGTTACCCGACGACAGGGAACTATGGCTACACCTTC. Amino acid sequence: CASSYPTTGNYGYTF. V and J are TRBV6-2 or TRBV6-3 and TRBJ1-2; 7 positions match TRBD1. Germline-derived CDR1 and CDR2 are MNHEY and SVGEGT. CDR3 length: 15 amino acids. The J segment lost 2 bases and the V segment lost 2 bases, leaving 5 bases of the junction unmatched.